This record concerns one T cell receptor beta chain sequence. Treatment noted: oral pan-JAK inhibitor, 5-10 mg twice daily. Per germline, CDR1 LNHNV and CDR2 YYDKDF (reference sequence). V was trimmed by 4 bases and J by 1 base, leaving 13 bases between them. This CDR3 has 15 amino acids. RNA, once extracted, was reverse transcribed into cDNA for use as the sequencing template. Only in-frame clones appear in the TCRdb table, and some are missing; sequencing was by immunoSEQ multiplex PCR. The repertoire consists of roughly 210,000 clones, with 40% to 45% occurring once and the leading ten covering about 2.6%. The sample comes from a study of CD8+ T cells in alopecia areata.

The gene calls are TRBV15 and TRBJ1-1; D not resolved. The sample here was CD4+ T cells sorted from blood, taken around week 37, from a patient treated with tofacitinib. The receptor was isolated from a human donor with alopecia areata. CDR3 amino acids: CATSIWVGENTEAFF. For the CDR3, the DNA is TGTGCCACCAGCATCTGGGTTGGGGAGAACACTGAAGCTTTCTTT.